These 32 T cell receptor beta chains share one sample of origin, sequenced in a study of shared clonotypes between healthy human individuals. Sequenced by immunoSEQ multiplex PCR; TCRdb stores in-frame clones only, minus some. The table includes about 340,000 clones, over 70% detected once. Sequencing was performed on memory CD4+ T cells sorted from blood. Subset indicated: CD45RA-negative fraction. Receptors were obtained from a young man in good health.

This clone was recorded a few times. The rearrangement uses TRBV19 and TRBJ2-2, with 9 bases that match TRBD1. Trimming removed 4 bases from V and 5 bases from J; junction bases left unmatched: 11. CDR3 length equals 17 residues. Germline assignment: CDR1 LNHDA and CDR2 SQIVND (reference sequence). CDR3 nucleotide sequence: TGTGCCAGTAGTACCCCCCCGGGACAGGGTATGACCGGGGAGCTGTTTTTT. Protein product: CASSTPPGQGMTGELFF.

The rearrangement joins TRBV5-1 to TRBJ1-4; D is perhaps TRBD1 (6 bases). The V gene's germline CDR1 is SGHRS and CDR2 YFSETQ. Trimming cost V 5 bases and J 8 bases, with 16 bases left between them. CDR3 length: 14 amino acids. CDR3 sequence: CASSDGRGWEKLFF. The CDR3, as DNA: TGCGCCAGCAGTGACGGCAGGGGTTGGGAAAAACTGTTTTTT.

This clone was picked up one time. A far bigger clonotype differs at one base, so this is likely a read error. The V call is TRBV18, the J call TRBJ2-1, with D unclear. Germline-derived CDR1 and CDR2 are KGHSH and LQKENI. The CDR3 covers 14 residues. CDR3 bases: TGTGCCAGCTCACCACAACCATCGGCCAATGGGCAGTTCTTC. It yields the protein CASSPQPSANGQFF.

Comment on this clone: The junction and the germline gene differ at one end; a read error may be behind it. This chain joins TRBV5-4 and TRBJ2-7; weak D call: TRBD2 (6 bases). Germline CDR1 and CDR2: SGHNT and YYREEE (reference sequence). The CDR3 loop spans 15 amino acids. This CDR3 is CASSSSLSRRDHDVF. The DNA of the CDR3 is TGTGCCAGCAGCTCCTCCCTTTCGAGGCGGGACCATGATGTCTTC.

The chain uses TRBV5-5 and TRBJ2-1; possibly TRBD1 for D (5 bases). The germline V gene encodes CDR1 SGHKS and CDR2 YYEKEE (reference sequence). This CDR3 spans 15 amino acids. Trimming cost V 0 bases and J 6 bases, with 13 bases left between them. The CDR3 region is CASSLGQSSLNEQFF. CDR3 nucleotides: TGTGCCAGCAGCTTGGGACAGTCCTCCCTCAATGAGCAGTTCTTC.

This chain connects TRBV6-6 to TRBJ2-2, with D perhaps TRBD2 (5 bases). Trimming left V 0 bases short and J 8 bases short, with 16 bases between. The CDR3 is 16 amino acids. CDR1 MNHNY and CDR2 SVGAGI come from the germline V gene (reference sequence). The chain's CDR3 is CASSYSSPRVTGELFF. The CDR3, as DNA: TGTGCCAGCAGTTACTCGAGCCCGCGGGTGACAGGGGAGCTGTTTTTT.

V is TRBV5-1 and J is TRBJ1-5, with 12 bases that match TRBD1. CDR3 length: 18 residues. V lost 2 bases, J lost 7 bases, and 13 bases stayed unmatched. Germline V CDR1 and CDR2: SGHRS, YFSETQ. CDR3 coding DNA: TGCGCCAGCAGCTTATATCCCCCGGGACAGGGGGCCTGGCAGCCCCAGCATTTT. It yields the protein CASSLYPPGQGAWQPQHF.

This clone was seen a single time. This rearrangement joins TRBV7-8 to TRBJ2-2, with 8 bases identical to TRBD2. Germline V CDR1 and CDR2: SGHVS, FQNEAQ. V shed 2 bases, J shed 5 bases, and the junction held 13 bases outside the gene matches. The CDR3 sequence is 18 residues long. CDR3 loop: CASSLLVPAASGTGELFF. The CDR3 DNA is TGTGCCAGCAGCTTATTAGTCCCGGCGGCTAGCGGGACCGGGGAGCTGTTTTTT.

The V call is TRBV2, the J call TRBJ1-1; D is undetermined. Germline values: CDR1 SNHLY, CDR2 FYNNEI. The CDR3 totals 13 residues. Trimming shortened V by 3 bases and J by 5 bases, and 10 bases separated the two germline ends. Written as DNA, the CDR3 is TGTGCCAGCAGTGATACGACGAGGACTGAAGCTTTCTTT. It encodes CASSDTTRTEAFF.

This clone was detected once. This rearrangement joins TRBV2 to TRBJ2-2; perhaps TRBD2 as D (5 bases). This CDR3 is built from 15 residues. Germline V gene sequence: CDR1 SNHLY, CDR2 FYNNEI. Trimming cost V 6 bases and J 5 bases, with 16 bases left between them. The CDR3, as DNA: TGTGCCAGCAGGGAGGATACAACTAGGACCGGGGAGCTGTTTTTT. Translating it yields CASREDTTRTGELFF.

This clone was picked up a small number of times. CDR3 coding DNA: TGCGCCAGCAGCACACTAGCGGCCCCGTCCTACGAGCAGTACTTC. It is translated as CASSTLAAPSYEQYF. The J gene is TRBJ2-7, the V gene TRBV10-2; 8 bases map to TRBD2. J was trimmed by 1 base and V by 6 bases; bases with no gene match: 8. This CDR3 region has 15 residues. CDR1 and CDR2 from the germline V gene are WSHSY and SAAADI.

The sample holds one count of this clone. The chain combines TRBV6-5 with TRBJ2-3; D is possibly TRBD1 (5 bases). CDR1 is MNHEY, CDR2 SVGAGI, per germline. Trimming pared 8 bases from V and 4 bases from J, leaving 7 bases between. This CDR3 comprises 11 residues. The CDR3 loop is CASRRADTQYF. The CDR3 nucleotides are TGTGCCAGCCGCAGGGCAGATACGCAGTATTTT.

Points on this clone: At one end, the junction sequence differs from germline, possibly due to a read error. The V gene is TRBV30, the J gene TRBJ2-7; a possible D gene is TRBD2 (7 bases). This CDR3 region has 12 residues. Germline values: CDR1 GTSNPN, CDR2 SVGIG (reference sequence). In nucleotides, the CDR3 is TGTGCCCGGAGTGTAAGGGGGGGTGAGCAGTACTTC. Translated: CARSVRGGEQYF. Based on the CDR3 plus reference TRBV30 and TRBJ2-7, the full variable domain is SQTIHQWPATLVQPVGSPLSLECTVEGTSNPNLYWYRQAAGRGLQLLFYSVGIGQISSEVPQNLSASRPQDRQFILSSKKLLLSDSGFYLCARSVRGGEQYFGPGTRLTVT.

The CDR3 reads CASSLDINMNTEAFF. DNA for the CDR3: TGCGCCAGCAGCTTGGACATAAACATGAACACTGAAGCTTTCTTT. This chain connects TRBV5-1 to TRBJ1-1; D gene uncertain. Germline CDR1 and CDR2: SGHRS and YFSETQ. Trimming left V 0 bases short and J 0 bases short, with 9 bases between. The CDR3 consists of 15 residues.

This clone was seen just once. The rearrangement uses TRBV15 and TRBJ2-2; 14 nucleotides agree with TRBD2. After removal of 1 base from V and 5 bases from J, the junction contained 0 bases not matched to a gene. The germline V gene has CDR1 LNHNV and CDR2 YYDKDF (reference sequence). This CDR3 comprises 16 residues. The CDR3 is CATSRGLAGGTGELFF. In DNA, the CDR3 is TGTGCCACCAGCAGAGGACTAGCGGGAGGGACCGGGGAGCTGTTTTTT.

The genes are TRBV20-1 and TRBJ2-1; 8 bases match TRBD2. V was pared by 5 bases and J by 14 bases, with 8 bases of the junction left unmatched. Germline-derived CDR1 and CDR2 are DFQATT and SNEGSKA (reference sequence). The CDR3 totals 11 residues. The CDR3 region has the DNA TGCAGTGCTGCCCGTCGGGAGGGCGAGTTCTTC. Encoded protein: CSAARREGEFF.

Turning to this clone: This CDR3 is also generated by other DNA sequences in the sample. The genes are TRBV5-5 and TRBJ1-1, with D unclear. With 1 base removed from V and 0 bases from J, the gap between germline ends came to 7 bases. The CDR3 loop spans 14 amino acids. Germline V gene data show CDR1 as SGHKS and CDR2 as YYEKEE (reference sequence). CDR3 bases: TGTGCCAGCAGCTTGACAGCCATGAACACTGAAGCTTTCTTT. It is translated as CASSLTAMNTEAFF.

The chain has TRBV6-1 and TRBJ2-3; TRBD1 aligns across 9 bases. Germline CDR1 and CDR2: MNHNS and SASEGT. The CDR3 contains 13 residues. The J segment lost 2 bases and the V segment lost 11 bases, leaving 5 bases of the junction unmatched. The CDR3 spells CAGRDRDTDTQYF. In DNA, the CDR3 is TGTGCCGGCCGGGACAGGGACACAGATACGCAGTATTTT.

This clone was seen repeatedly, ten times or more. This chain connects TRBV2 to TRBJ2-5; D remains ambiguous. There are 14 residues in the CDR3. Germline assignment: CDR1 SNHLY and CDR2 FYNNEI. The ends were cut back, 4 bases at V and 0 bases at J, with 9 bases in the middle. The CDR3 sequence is CASSAQTDQETQYF. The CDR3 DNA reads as TGTGCCAGCAGTGCCCAGACGGACCAAGAGACCCAGTACTTC.

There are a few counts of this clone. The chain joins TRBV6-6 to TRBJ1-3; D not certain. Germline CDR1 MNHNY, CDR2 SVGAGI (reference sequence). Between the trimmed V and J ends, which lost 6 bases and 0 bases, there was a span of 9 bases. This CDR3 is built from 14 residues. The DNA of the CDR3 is TGTGCCAGCAGCCCCGGGGACTCTGGAAACACCATATATTTT. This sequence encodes CASSPGDSGNTIYF.

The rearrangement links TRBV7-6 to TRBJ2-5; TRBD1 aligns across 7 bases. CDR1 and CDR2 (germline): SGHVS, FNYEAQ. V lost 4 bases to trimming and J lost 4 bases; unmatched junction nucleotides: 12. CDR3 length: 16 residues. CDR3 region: CASSSDRVFPRETQYF. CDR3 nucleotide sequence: TGTGCCAGCAGCTCAGACAGGGTGTTCCCCCGAGAGACCCAGTACTTC.

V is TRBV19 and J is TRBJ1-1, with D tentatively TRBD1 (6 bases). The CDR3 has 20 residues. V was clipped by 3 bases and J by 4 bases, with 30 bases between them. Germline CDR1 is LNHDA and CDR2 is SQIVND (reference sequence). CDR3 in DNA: TGTGCCAGTAGTATTTCTCTAAGTCAAGGATTACAGGGCGGTTCCACTGAAGCTTTCTTT. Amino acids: CASSISLSQGLQGGSTEAFF. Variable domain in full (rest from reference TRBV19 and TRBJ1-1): DGGITQSPKYLFRKEGQNVTLSCEQNLNHDAMYWYRQDPGQGLRLIYYSQIVNDFQKGDIAEGYSVSREKKESFPLTVTSAQKNPTAFYLCASSISLSQGLQGGSTEAFFGQGTRLTVV.

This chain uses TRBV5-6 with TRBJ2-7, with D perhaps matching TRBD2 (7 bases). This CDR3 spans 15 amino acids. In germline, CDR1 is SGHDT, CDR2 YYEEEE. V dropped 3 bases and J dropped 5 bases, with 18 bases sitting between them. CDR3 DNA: TGTGCCAGCAGCTATGTCGGGGGGCGGGTCCACGAGCAGTACTTC. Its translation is CASSYVGGRVHEQYF.

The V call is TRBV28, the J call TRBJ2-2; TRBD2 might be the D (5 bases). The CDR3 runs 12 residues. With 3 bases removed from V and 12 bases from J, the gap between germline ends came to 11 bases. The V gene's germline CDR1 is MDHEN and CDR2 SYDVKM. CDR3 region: CASSFFRGKLFF. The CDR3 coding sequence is TGTGCCAGCAGTTTCTTTCGGGGAAAGCTGTTTTTT. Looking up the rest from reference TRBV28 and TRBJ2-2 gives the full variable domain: DVKVTQSSRYLVKRTGEKVFLECVQDMDHENMFWYRQDPGLGLRLIYFSYDVKMKEKGDIPEGYSVSREKKERFSLILESASTNQTSMYLCASSFFRGKLFFGEGSRLTVL.

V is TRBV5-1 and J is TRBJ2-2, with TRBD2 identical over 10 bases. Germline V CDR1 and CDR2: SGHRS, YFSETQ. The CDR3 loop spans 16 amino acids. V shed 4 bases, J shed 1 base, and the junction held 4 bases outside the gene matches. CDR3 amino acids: CASSPLAGGNTGELFF. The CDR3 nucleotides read TGCGCCAGCAGCCCGTTAGCGGGAGGGAACACCGGGGAGCTGTTTTTT.

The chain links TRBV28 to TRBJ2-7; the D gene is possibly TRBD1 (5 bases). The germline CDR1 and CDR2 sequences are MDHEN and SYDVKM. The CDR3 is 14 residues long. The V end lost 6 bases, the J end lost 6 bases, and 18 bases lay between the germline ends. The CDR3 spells CASRTAPGFREQYF. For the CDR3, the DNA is TGTGCCAGCAGGACCGCTCCAGGGTTCCGCGAGCAGTACTTC.

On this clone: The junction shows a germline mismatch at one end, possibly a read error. The CDR3 nucleotides are TGTGCCAGCAGTAAAGCTACTAGCGGGAGATCATCTTACGCCTACGAGCAGTACTTC. This codes for CASSKATSGRSSYAYEQYF. The rearrangement links TRBV6-1 to TRBJ2-7; TRBD2 matches at 11 bases. This CDR3 comprises 19 residues. Germline CDR1 is MNHNS and CDR2 is SASEGT.

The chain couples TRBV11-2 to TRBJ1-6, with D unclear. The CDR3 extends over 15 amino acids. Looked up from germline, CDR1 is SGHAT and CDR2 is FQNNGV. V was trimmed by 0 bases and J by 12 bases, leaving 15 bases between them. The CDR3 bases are TGTGCCAGCAGCTTAGAATTGGCCGCAAGACTACCCCTCCACTTT. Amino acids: CASSLELAARLPLHF.

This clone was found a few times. CDR3 DNA sequence: TGTGCCAGCAGTTCAAGGACAGGGGGGCGTGAGGATGGCTACACCTTC. Encoded protein: CASSSRTGGREDGYTF. The V gene is TRBV27, the J gene TRBJ1-2, with 10 bases that match TRBD1. V lost 4 bases and J lost 6; bases outside the gene matches: 11. The CDR3 spans 16 residues. CDR1 is MNHEY and CDR2 is SMNVEV in the germline V gene (reference sequence).

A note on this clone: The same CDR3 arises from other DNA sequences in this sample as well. In nucleotides, the CDR3 is TGTGCCAGTAGTATTGGGTTTCAGCCCCAGCATTTT. This encodes CASSIGFQPQHF. The chain recombines TRBV19 with TRBJ1-5; D call uncertain. V shed 3 bases and J shed 6 bases, with 6 bases lying between them. The CDR3 spans 12 residues. Germline-derived CDR1 and CDR2 are LNHDA and SQIVND (reference sequence).

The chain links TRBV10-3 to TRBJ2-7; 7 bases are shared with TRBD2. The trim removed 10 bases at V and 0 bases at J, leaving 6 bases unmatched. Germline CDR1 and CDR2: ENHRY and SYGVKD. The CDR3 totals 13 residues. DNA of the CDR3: TGTGCCAACCGGGGGGAAATCTCCTACGAGCAGTACTTC. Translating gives CANRGEISYEQYF.

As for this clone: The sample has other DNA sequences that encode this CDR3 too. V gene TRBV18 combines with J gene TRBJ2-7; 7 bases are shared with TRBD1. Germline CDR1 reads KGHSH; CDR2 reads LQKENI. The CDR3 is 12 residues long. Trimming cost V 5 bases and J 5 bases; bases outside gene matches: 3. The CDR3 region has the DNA TGTGCCAGCTCAAGGGGGCGGGACGAGCAGTACTTC. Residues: CASSRGRDEQYF.